The 11 T cell receptor beta chains presented below share a single source sample, sequenced in a study of blood T cell repertoires in COVID-19. Assay used: immunoSEQ multiplex PCR; TCRdb lists only in-frame clones, some missing. Here the sample spans roughly 160,000 clones, 84% being singletons. The sample consisted of peripheral blood. The receptors were gathered from an elderly woman with COVID-19, enrolled during active disease.

The rearrangement uses TRBV6-1 and TRBJ2-2; the D is unclear. The ends were cut back, 2 bases at V and 6 bases at J, with 10 bases in the middle. This CDR3 is built from 14 residues. Germline V lookup: CDR1 MNHNS, CDR2 SASEGT. The CDR3 is CASSETVIPGELFF. For the CDR3, the DNA is TGTGCCAGCAGTGAAACTGTGATTCCCGGGGAGCTGTTTTTT.

This clone was counted many times. The rearrangement uses TRBV5-1 and TRBJ2-3; 7 bases agree with TRBD2. The V gene end was trimmed by 4 bases and the J gene end by 3 bases; junction bases not matched to a gene: 11. Germline lookup yields CDR1 SGHRS and CDR2 YFSETQ. This CDR3 has 16 residues. Here the CDR3 reads CASSLAVGGRTDTQYF. Here the CDR3 DNA reads TGCGCCAGCAGCCTAGCCGTTGGCGGGAGAACAGATACGCAGTATTTT.

In DNA, the CDR3 is TGTGCCAGCAGCCAATCGTTAGCGAGAGAGACCCAGTACTTC. Protein: CASSQSLARETQYF. The rearrangement joins TRBV3-1 (or the pseudogene TRBV3-2) to TRBJ2-5; TRBD2 is a possible D gene (5 bases). Trimming pared 2 bases from V and 4 bases from J, leaving 11 bases between. There are 14 residues in the CDR3. Germline V gene data show CDR1 as LGHDT and CDR2 as YNNKEL (reference sequence).

The gene calls are TRBV27 and TRBJ1-5; 7 nucleotides line up with TRBD1. The V gene end was trimmed by 6 bases and the J gene end by 3 bases; junction bases not matched to a gene: 8. This CDR3 spans 15 amino acids. CDR1 is MNHEY, CDR2 SMNVEV, per germline (reference sequence). The CDR3 sequence is CASSRQGSNNQPQHF. CDR3 DNA: TGTGCCAGCAGCCGACAGGGCAGTAACAATCAGCCCCAGCATTTT.

Concerning this clone: A junction end diverges from the germline sequence, so it may reflect a read error. This sequence joins TRBV4-2 and TRBJ1-1, with a weak D call TRBD1 (5 bases). Germline CDR1 reads LGHNA; CDR2 reads YNFKEQ. There are 16 residues in the CDR3. The CDR3 region is CASSPRDWDSNAEAFF. CDR3 DNA: TGTGCCAGCAGCCCCCGGGACTGGGATTCGAACGCTGAAGCTTTCTTT.

This chain uses TRBV18 with TRBJ1-2; 7 bases are a match to TRBD1. Germline V lookup: CDR1 KGHSH, CDR2 LQKENI. The CDR3 is made up of 13 amino acids. The junction had 5 bases not matched to a gene; V was cut back by 3 bases and J by 7 bases. The CDR3 loop reads CASSPGQVSGYTF. The CDR3, as DNA: TGTGCCAGCTCACCTGGACAGGTCTCTGGCTACACCTTC. Full variable domain (rest looked up from reference TRBV18 and TRBJ1-2): NAGVMQNPRHLVRRRGQEARLRCSPMKGHSHVYWYRQLPEEGLKFMVYLQKENIIDESGMPKERFSAEFPKEGPSILRIQQVVRGDSAAYFCASSPGQVSGYTFGSGTRLTVV.

The V gene is TRBV12-3 or TRBV12-4, the J gene TRBJ1-1, with unresolved D. Between the trimmed V and J ends, which lost 1 base and 9 bases, there was a span of 12 bases. The CDR3 is made up of 13 amino acids. The CDR3 spells CASSLGHVPKAFF. Written as DNA, the CDR3 is TGTGCCAGCAGTTTAGGACACGTCCCCAAAGCTTTCTTT.

The chain uses TRBV20-1 and TRBJ1-3; D is undetermined. Looked up from germline, CDR1 is DFQATT and CDR2 is SNEGSKA (reference sequence). This CDR3 has 11 amino acids. V gave up 6 bases and J gave up 3 bases, with 6 bases separating them. The CDR3 region is CSASFGNTIYF. The DNA for the CDR3 is TGCAGTGCCTCGTTTGGAAACACCATATATTTT.

The chain uses TRBV18 and TRBJ1-2; 7 bases match TRBD1. The CDR3 contains 16 residues. The V gene's germline CDR1 is KGHSH and CDR2 LQKENI. After removal of 2 bases from V and 7 bases from J, the junction contained 13 bases not matched to a gene. The CDR3 DNA is TGTGCCAGCTCACCAAGGACAGGAGGAGGGCAACGTGGCTACACCTTC. Translated: CASSPRTGGGQRGYTF.

CDR3 in amino acids: CASSLGGVAGVETQYF. CDR3 in DNA: TGTGCCAGCAGCTTGGGAGGGGTAGCGGGAGTGGAGACCCAGTACTTC. The V and J genes are TRBV5-4 and TRBJ2-5; TRBD2 matches at 9 bases. This CDR3 is 16 amino acids long. CDR1 and CDR2 from the germline V gene are SGHNT and YYREEE (reference sequence). V lost 0 bases, J lost 5 bases, and 8 bases stayed unmatched.

The chain is built from TRBV6-6 and TRBJ2-2; tentatively, D is TRBD1 (5 bases). Trimming removed 2 bases at V and 6 bases at J, with 13 bases between. The CDR3 extends over 15 amino acids. Germline assignment: CDR1 MNHNY and CDR2 SVGAGI (reference sequence). The CDR3 loop is CASSYRGIGAGELFF. CDR3 bases: TGTGCCAGCAGTTACAGGGGCATAGGGGCCGGGGAGCTGTTTTTT.